This T cell receptor (beta chain) is from a study of T cell responses to AZD1222 COVID-19 vaccine. Study in general: Doses given second, at about 4 or about 12 weeks, were pooled.

The protocol was immunoSEQ multiplex PCR, while the TCRdb copy is restricted to in-frame clones and leaves out a portion. The sample carries approximately 130,000 clones, 70% to 90% recorded once. Germline CDR1 and CDR2: SGHRS and YFSETQ. The V end was cut by 0 bases, the J end by 5 bases, with 6 bases between. The CDR3 totals 14 residues. This receptor was obtained from an adult in good health. This specimen consisted of peripheral blood, obtained on day 0 of AZD1222 vaccination. J is TRBJ1-6 and V is TRBV5-1, with D uncertain. The CDR3 sequence is CASSLAGNNSPLHF. For the CDR3, the DNA is TGCGCCAGCAGCTTGGCCGGAAATAATTCACCCCTCCACTTT. The full variable domain, in which reference TRBV5-1 and TRBJ1-6 provide the parts outside the CDR3, is KAGVTQTPRYLIKTRGQQVTLSCSPISGHRSVSWYQQTPGQGLQFLFEYFSETQRNKGNFPGRFSGRQFSNSRSEMNVSTLELGDSALYLCASSLAGNNSPLHFGNGTRLTVT.